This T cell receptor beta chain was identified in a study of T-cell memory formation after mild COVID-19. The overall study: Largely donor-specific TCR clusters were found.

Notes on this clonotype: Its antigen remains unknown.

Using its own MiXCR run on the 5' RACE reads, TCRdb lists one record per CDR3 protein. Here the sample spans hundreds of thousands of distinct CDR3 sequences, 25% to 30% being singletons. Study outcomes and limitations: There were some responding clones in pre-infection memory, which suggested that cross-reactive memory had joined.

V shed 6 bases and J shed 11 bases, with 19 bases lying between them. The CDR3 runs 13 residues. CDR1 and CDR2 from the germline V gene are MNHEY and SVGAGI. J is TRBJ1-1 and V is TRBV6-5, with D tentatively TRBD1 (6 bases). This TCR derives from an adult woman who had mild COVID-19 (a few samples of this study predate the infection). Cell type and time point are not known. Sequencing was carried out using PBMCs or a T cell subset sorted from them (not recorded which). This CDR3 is CASRPNRVVAAFF. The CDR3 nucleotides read TGTGCCAGCAGGCCCAACAGGGTGGTGGCGGCTTTCTTT.